The TCR beta chain described here comes from a study of T cells in Graves' hyperthyroidism and ophthalmopathy. Findings of the study overall: The blood repertoire included most of the expanded thyroid clonotypes above 0.001. Ophthalmopathy and stable hyperthyroidism were told apart by a 13 V-J model.

Concerning this clonotype: What it recognizes is unknown.

PBMCs came from about 10 ml fresh peripheral blood. The germline V gene encodes CDR1 LGHNT and CDR2 FRNRAP. J gave up 7 bases and V 0 bases, and 12 bases lay outside the gene matches. The CDR3 loop spans 18 amino acids. Template material for amplifying TCR beta CDR3 regions consisted of RNA transcripts. During a first-round RT-PCR of the TCR CDR3, the HTBI primer set was used. TCRdb reprocessed the multiplex PCR reads via MiXCR and lists one record per CDR3 protein. The sample records approximately 400,000 distinct CDR3 sequences, 25% being singletons. This receptor was taken from a man over 45 with Graves' hyperthyroidism. The J gene is TRBJ2-1, the V gene TRBV12-5; 10 nucleotides line up with TRBD2. Material: blood. This chain's CDR3 is CASGLVQGIGLAANEQFF. The CDR3 region has the DNA TGTGCTAGTGGTTTGGTACAAGGGATTGGACTAGCGGCGAATGAGCAGTTCTTC.